This T cell receptor (beta chain) derives from a study of breast tumors, draining lymph nodes, adjacent tissues. Points from the study as a whole: Findings are consistent with lymph node origin and intratumoral expansion of most tumor T cells. Tumors had less TCR diversity than lymph nodes, more than nontumor tissue. Data only fit, rather than demonstrated, lymph node origin of most tumor T cells. Compared with basal-like, luminal-like tumors shared significantly more repertoire with nontumor tissue.

MiXCR, applied by TCRdb to the multiplex PCR reads, yields one record per CDR3 protein. The data show over 150,000 distinct CDR3 sequences, roughly a third seen once. CDR1 is SNHLY, CDR2 FYNNEI, per germline. The V gene end was trimmed by 8 bases and the J gene end by 5 bases; junction bases not matched to a gene: 10. This CDR3 is built from 15 residues. Breast cancer patients provided tissue from their axillary draining lymph nodes. This clonotype showed up many times. Its target is unknown. Sequencing was done on a sample of axillary lymph node tissue. This chain joins TRBV2 and TRBJ1-5; 9 nucleotides align to TRBD1. The source of this sequence is a female donor with breast cancer. Some clones in this sample may be carry-over from other donors' samples. The CDR3 loop reads CASDRGQGDDQPQHF. CDR3 nucleotide sequence: TGTGCCAGCGATCGGGGACAGGGCGACGATCAGCCCCAGCATTTT.